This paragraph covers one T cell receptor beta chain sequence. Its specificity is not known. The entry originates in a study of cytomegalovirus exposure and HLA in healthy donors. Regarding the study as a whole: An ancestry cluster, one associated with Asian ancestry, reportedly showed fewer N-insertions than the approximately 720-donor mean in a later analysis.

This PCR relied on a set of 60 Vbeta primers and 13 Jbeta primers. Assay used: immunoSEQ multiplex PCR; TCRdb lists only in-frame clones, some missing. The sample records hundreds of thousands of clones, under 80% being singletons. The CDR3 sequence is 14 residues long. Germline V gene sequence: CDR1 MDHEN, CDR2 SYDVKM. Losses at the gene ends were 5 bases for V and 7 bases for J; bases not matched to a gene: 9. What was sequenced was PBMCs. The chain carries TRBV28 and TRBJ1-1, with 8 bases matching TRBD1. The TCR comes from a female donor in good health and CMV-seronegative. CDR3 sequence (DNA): TGTGCCAGCAGTCAGTTGGACAGGGTGGTTGAAGCTTTCTTT. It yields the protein CASSQLDRVVEAFF.